A selection of T cell receptor beta chains follows, all from one sample in a study of Graves' ophthalmopathy and Graves' hyperthyroidism. TCRdb reanalysed the multiplex PCR reads using MiXCR and keeps one entry per CDR3 protein. The sample has about 700,000 distinct CDR3 sequences, under 50% seen once; the top ten hold under 3.5%. Sequencing used peripheral blood. The receptors were sampled from an adult man with Graves' ophthalmopathy. Both conserved end residues are part of each CDR3. Each record gives: J gene, V gene, CDR3 length, CDR3 protein.

J gene: TRBJ1-1; V gene: TRBV29-1; CDR3 length: 13; CDR3 protein: CSVEGTVNTEAFF
J gene: TRBJ2-7; V gene: TRBV14; CDR3 length: 15; CDR3 protein: CASSKTRALAHEQYF
J gene: TRBJ1-5; V gene: TRBV24-1; CDR3 length: 14; CDR3 protein: CATSDGTEGTAQHF
J gene: TRBJ2-6; V gene: TRBV5-1; CDR3 length: 19; CDR3 protein: CASYDPYRGRRTGANVPTF
J gene: TRBJ1-5; V gene: TRBV24-1; CDR3 length: 16; CDR3 protein: CATSDSWAEDNQPQHF
J gene: TRBJ1-3; V gene: TRBV7-2; CDR3 length: 15; CDR3 protein: CASSLLTGVGNTIYF
J gene: TRBJ2-7; V gene: TRBV19; CDR3 length: 14; CDR3 protein: CASSMGGIQYEQYF
J gene: TRBJ1-1; V gene: TRBV19; CDR3 length: 14; CDR3 protein: CASRIGPLNTEAFF
J gene: TRBJ2-2; V gene: TRBV10-3; CDR3 length: 22; CDR3 protein: CAISETDPGTSGLGMNTGELFF
J gene: TRBJ1-5; V gene: TRBV4-1; CDR3 length: 16; CDR3 protein: CASSHRGGQDNQPQHF
J gene: TRBJ1-3; V gene: TRBV29-1; CDR3 length: 15; CDR3 protein: CSVVSGTDSGNTIYF
J gene: TRBJ2-5; V gene: TRBV6-5; CDR3 length: 16; CDR3 protein: CASSYSSSGGAETQYF
J gene: TRBJ2-5; V gene: TRBV10-3; CDR3 length: 13; CDR3 protein: CAISGRSQETQYF
J gene: TRBJ2-2; V gene: TRBV29-1; CDR3 length: 15; CDR3 protein: CSVAPGTGLGGELFF
J gene: TRBJ1-1; V gene: TRBV7-3; CDR3 length: 17; CDR3 protein: CASSLTSGALKNTEAFF
J gene: TRBJ2-2; V gene: TRBV10-3; CDR3 length: 16; CDR3 protein: CAISDRQGGYTWELFF
J gene: TRBJ1-1; V gene: TRBV11-3; CDR3 length: 13; CDR3 protein: CASSLQGDVEAFF
J gene: TRBJ2-1; V gene: TRBV25-1; CDR3 length: 16; CDR3 protein: CASSELSSGRLVEQFF
J gene: TRBJ1-4; V gene: TRBV7-9; CDR3 length: 14; CDR3 protein: CASGATGVWEKLFF
J gene: TRBJ1-2; V gene: TRBV9; CDR3 length: 16; CDR3 protein: CASSADSTQVKYGYTF
J gene: TRBJ2-7; V gene: TRBV20-1; CDR3 length: 15; CDR3 protein: CSARDGGSSSYEQYF
J gene: TRBJ2-5; V gene: TRBV7-9; CDR3 length: 12; CDR3 protein: CASSHAGETQYF
J gene: TRBJ2-5; V gene: TRBV4-2; CDR3 length: 15; CDR3 protein: CASSQDMGRQETQYF
J gene: TRBJ2-5; V gene: TRBV7-2; CDR3 length: 14; CDR3 protein: CASSPDSNRGTQYF
J gene: TRBJ1-2; V gene: TRBV7-8; CDR3 length: 14; CDR3 protein: CASSLQRTDYGYTF
J gene: TRBJ1-6; V gene: TRBV19; CDR3 length: 16; CDR3 protein: CASSIVGSSYNSPLHF
J gene: TRBJ1-6; V gene: TRBV25-1; CDR3 length: 14; CDR3 protein: CARGDRGTNSPLHF
J gene: TRBJ1-2; V gene: TRBV9; CDR3 length: 15; CDR3 protein: CASSQAQGARRGYTF
J gene: TRBJ2-5; V gene: TRBV10-3; CDR3 length: 19; CDR3 protein: CASSQGRTSGRPPQETQYF
J gene: TRBJ2-7; V gene: TRBV10-3; CDR3 length: 15; CDR3 protein: CASSGRTSGAYEQYF
J gene: TRBJ2-5; V gene: TRBV11-3; CDR3 length: 15; CDR3 protein: CASSPDGRIQETQYF
J gene: TRBJ1-1; V gene: TRBV6-5; CDR3 length: 13; CDR3 protein: CASSLTERTEAFF
J gene: TRBJ1-1; V gene: TRBV12-3/TRBV12-4; CDR3 length: 13; CDR3 protein: CASRITGNTEAFF
J gene: TRBJ2-5; V gene: TRBV7-9; CDR3 length: 16; CDR3 protein: CASSSVRGGAGQTQYF
J gene: TRBJ1-5; V gene: TRBV7-3; CDR3 length: 16; CDR3 protein: CASSLQPGLVGETQHF